This entry lists 20 T cell receptor beta chains sequenced from one sample in a study of post-analysis software for immune sequencing data. Whole-study results and caveats: Elevated frequency relative to controls characterized four to six TRBV segments in patients, TRBV5-6, TRBV5-1 and TRBV20-1 among them.

The authors incorporated unique molecular identifiers into the TCR beta cDNA libraries. One entry per CDR3 protein, called by TCRdb with MiXCR from the PCR reads. The sample includes approximately 770,000 distinct CDR3 sequences, about 45% of them seen just once. These receptors are not linked to any known antigen. The sample comprised blood. All receptors come from a girl between 10 and 17 years old with multiple sclerosis.

V usage is TRBV2 and J usage is TRBJ2-5; no clear D gene. The germline V gene has CDR1 SNHLY and CDR2 FYNNEI. V was pared by 6 bases and J by 1 base, with 6 bases between. There are 12 residues in the CDR3. CDR3 coding DNA: TGTGCCAGCAGGAGGATCCAAGAGACCCAGTACTTC. As protein: CASRRIQETQYF.

This rearrangement joins TRBV6-5 to TRBJ2-3; 10 bases fit TRBD2. Germline V lookup: CDR1 MNHEY, CDR2 SVGAGI. The V segment lost 1 base and the J segment 8 bases; nucleotides outside the gene matches: 9. The CDR3 contains 16 residues. The CDR3 loop reads CASSYLTSGSRGTQYF. DNA for the CDR3: TGTGCCAGCAGTTACTTGACTAGCGGGTCGCGGGGTACGCAGTATTTT.

The chain joins TRBV7-2 to TRBJ2-1, with TRBD1 matching 7 bases. Germline values: CDR1 SGHTA, CDR2 FQGNSA. The CDR3 covers 15 residues. The trim removed 5 bases at V and 2 bases at J, leaving 6 bases unmatched. CDR3 amino acids: CASSHTGTAYNEQFF. As DNA, the CDR3 is TGTGCCAGCAGCCATACCGGGACAGCCTACAATGAGCAGTTCTTC.

This clonotype was observed a few times. This rearrangement joins TRBV20-1 to TRBJ2-5, with 10 bases matching TRBD2. The end of the DNA aligns better with TRBJ2-7, so the J call may be wrong. CDR1 DFQATT and CDR2 SNEGSKA come from the germline V gene (reference sequence). The length of the CDR3 is 15 residues. CDR3 nucleotide sequence: TGCAGTGCTAGTCACCACGGGAGCGGGAGGGGCGAGCAGTACTTC. Its protein product is CSASHHGSGRGEQYF.

The chain couples TRBV6-2 or TRBV6-3 to TRBJ1-1; TRBD1 aligns across 11 bases. The trim removed 0 bases at V and 0 bases at J, leaving 21 bases unmatched. The CDR3 loop spans 23 amino acids. The germline V gene encodes CDR1 MNHEY and CDR2 SVGEGT. CDR3 residues: CASSYSERTGGDSDGNMNTEAFF. Here the CDR3 DNA reads TGTGCCAGCAGTTACTCAGAGAGGACAGGGGGCGATTCCGATGGGAATATGAACACTGAAGCTTTCTTT.

J is TRBJ2-7 and V is TRBV7-8; 9 bases fit TRBD1. Germline V gene sequence: CDR1 SGHVS, CDR2 FQNEAQ. V trimming: 5 bases; J trimming: 3 bases; junction bases outside the gene matches: 8. This CDR3 is 15 amino acids long. The CDR3 protein is CASSLTWGQGYEQYF. CDR3 DNA sequence: TGTGCCAGCAGCCTCACCTGGGGACAGGGCTACGAGCAGTACTTC.

In this sample, this clonotype turned up a few times. V usage is TRBV3-1 and J usage is TRBJ1-2; 7 nucleotides align to TRBD1. Per germline, CDR1 LGHDT and CDR2 YNNKEL (reference sequence). Unmatched junction bases numbered 14, after V lost 5 bases and J lost 5 bases. This CDR3 is 16 amino acids long. The CDR3 nucleotides read TGTGCCAGCAGCACCGCCGGGACAGACATATTTTATGGCTACACCTTC. Translating it yields CASSTAGTDIFYGYTF.

The chain has TRBV15 and TRBJ1-4; 10 bases agree with TRBD1. Germline loops: CDR1 LNHNV, CDR2 YYDKDF (reference sequence). The CDR3 has 18 amino acids. The J segment lost 0 bases and the V segment lost 5 bases, leaving 9 bases of the junction unmatched. This CDR3 is CATSRQTGQGATNEKLFF. CDR3 DNA sequence: TGTGCCACCAGCCGCCAGACAGGACAGGGGGCAACTAATGAAAAACTGTTTTTT.

The chain recombines TRBV4-1 with TRBJ2-1; D could derive from TRBD1 or TRBD2 (5 bases each). V was trimmed by 0 bases and J by 6 bases, leaving 18 bases between them. Germline loops: CDR1 MGHRA, CDR2 YSYEKL. The CDR3 sequence is 17 residues long. CDR3 DNA: TGCGCCAGCAGCCAAGAGGGCACGGGGCTAGCAAGCAATGAGCAGTTCTTC. Protein: CASSQEGTGLASNEQFF.

CDR3 nucleotide sequence: TGTGCCAGCGGGCTTCTGACCGGTTCACCCCTCCACTTT. Its protein is CASGLLTGSPLHF. This chain uses TRBV5-5 with TRBJ1-6; D not resolved. The CDR3 totals 13 residues. V was pared by 7 bases and J by 9 bases, with 14 bases between. Germline CDR1 SGHKS, CDR2 YYEKEE (reference sequence).

This chain links TRBV10-3 with TRBJ2-5; D gene uncertain. With the DNA end fitting TRBJ2-7 better, the J assignment may be wrong. CDR1 is ENHRY, CDR2 SYGVKD, per germline. The CDR3 is 12 amino acids. The CDR3 nucleotides read TGTGCCACCAGAGTAACAGACTACGAGCAGTACTTC. Translating it yields CATRVTDYEQYF.

The chain couples TRBV15 to TRBJ1-2; no definite D call. V was pared by 8 bases and J by 7 bases, with 17 bases between. The CDR3 extends over 13 amino acids. CDR1 is LNHNV and CDR2 is YYDKDF in the germline V gene (reference sequence). DNA of the CDR3: TGTGCCACCGCGCGTGGGTCTGCTGGTGGCTACACCTTC. It is translated as CATARGSAGGYTF.

J is TRBJ2-5 and V is TRBV5-1; D uncertain. Germline V lookup: CDR1 SGHRS, CDR2 YFSETQ. This CDR3 has 14 residues. V was trimmed by 0 bases and J by 13 bases, leaving 19 bases between them. The CDR3 is CASSLVGIQETWYF. Here the CDR3 DNA reads TGCGCCAGCAGCTTGGTTGGTATCCAAGAGACCTGGTACTTC. The variable domain in full, completed from reference TRBV5-1 and TRBJ2-5, reads KAGVTQTPRYLIKTRGQQVTLSCSPISGHRSVSWYQQTPGQGLQFLFEYFSETQRNKGNFPGRFSGRQFSNSRSEMNVSTLELGDSALYLCASSLVGIQETWYFGPGTRLLVL.

This clonotype was seen a handful of times. The chain employs TRBV3-1 and TRBJ2-7; D is possibly TRBD1 (5 bases). Germline V gene sequence: CDR1 LGHDT, CDR2 YNNKEL (reference sequence). The ends were cut back, 2 bases at V and 3 bases at J, with 11 bases in the middle. This CDR3 contains 14 residues. CDR3 sequence: CASSQRITGYEQYF. CDR3 nucleotide sequence: TGTGCCAGCAGCCAAAGGATAACAGGCTACGAGCAGTACTTC.

The genes are TRBV6-5 and TRBJ1-1, with 7 bases aligning to TRBD1. Germline trimming cut 6 bases from V and 4 bases from J; bases unmatched to any gene: 5. Per germline, CDR1 MNHEY and CDR2 SVGAGI. The CDR3 spans 13 residues. CDR3 DNA sequence: TGTGCCAGCAGCCTCAGGGGGATCACTGAAGCTTTCTTT. It codes for CASSLRGITEAFF.

V and J are TRBV6-1 and TRBJ2-1; 7 nucleotides line up with TRBD1. Trimming at V came to 7 bases and at J to 7 bases, leaving 13 bases not matched to a gene. The CDR3 totals 15 residues. From germline, CDR1 is MNHNS and CDR2 SASEGT. The CDR3 DNA follows: TGTGCCAGCACCTTATACAGGGGTATAGGGAATGAGCAGTTCTTC. This sequence encodes CASTLYRGIGNEQFF.

A few counts support this clonotype. The chain uses TRBV10-3 and TRBJ2-7; D not resolved. V was pared by 6 bases and J by 1 base, with 28 bases between. This CDR3 is 19 amino acids long. CDR1 ENHRY and CDR2 SYGVKD come from the germline V gene. This CDR3 is CAISRVRAEDSVESYEQYF. The CDR3, as DNA: TGTGCCATCAGCCGCGTTCGGGCCGAAGACTCGGTCGAATCCTACGAGCAGTACTTC.

This clonotype was seen a few times. The chain is built from TRBV7-9 and TRBJ2-5, with D unresolved. Looked up from germline, CDR1 is SEHNR and CDR2 is FQNEAQ (reference sequence). The CDR3 loop spans 13 amino acids. Trimming stripped 4 bases from V and 11 bases from J, with 17 bases between. The CDR3 reads CASSSGEYSRQYF. Written as DNA, the CDR3 is TGTGCCAGCAGCTCTGGGGAATACTCTAGGCAGTACTTC.

The genes are TRBV12-3 or TRBV12-4 and TRBJ2-7, with 14 positions matching TRBD2. The length of the CDR3 is 15 residues. V was clipped by 8 bases and J by 4 bases; unmatched bases: 7. As DNA, the CDR3 is TGTGCCAGCCGGCTGGGGACTAGCGGGAGTTACGAGCAGTACTTC. Translated, it gives CASRLGTSGSYEQYF.

A few counts support this clonotype. The gene calls are TRBV7-2 and TRBJ2-3, with D possibly being TRBD2 (6 bases). CDR1 is SGHTA, CDR2 FQGNSA, per germline. The CDR3 is 13 residues long. Between the trimmed V and J ends, which lost 7 bases and 1 base, there was a span of 9 bases. CDR3 region: CASIIAGTDTQYF. The DNA for the CDR3 is TGTGCCAGCATCATAGCGGGCACAGATACGCAGTATTTT.